This T cell receptor (beta chain) is from a study of spatial heterogeneity in lung cancer. Study at large: Fewer alpha-chain than beta-chain sequences were consistently detected.

Germline V gives CDR1 SGHAT, CDR2 FQNNGV. V was clipped by 5 bases and J by 1 base; unmatched bases: 3. This CDR3 has 15 amino acids. Individual TCR cDNA molecules each bore their own unique molecular identifier. A single record per CDR3 protein comes from TCRdb applying MiXCR to the 5' RACE reads. The profile shows thousands of distinct CDR3 sequences, approximately 20% of them singletons. Regarding time point: sample taken at primary tumor resection. Tumor, nontumor lung or frozen PBMC supplied whole RNA that was sequenced unsorted. By share, this clonotype ranks as medium-sized. The source material was normal lung tissue next to the tumor, sampled at surgery. This chain uses TRBV11-2 with TRBJ2-7, with 12 bases identical to TRBD2. The receptor's source is a male donor with early-stage non-small cell lung cancer. The CDR3 is CASSNLAGGSYEQYF. In nucleotides, the CDR3 is TGTGCCAGCAGCAATCTAGCGGGAGGGTCCTACGAGCAGTACTTC.